The present T cell receptor beta chain was sequenced within a study of long-term antiretroviral therapy in people with HIV. They ran version v3.0 of the immunoSEQ assay at survey level. The table came from immunoSEQ multiplex PCR; TCRdb's copy has only in-frame clones and leaves some out. The table shows roughly 32,000 clones, with 65% to 90% occurring only once. The CDR3 consists of 16 residues. Per the germline V gene, CDR1 is SGHVS and CDR2 is FNYEAQ. Trimming cost V 2 bases and J 4 bases; bases outside gene matches: 5. The TCR sequence derives from a man between 18 and 35 years old with HIV. The chain links TRBV7-6 to TRBJ2-1; 10 nucleotides agree with TRBD2. The sequencing here drew on unsorted PBMCs, taken about 3.5 years after starting antiretroviral therapy. The CDR3 nucleotides are TGTGCCAGCAGCTTAACTAGCGGGGAGACATACAATGAGCAGTTCTTC. Translated, it gives CASSLTSGETYNEQFF.